This TCR beta chain was obtained from a study of CD8+ T cells in alopecia areata (dated 2018 in TCRdb). For the study in its entirety: The treated patients took part in an open-label pilot trial in which moderate-to-severe alopecia areata was treated with oral tofacitinib at 5 to 10 mg twice daily. Patients stayed on tofacitinib for 6 to 18 months and then had 6 months of follow-up off drug so that delayed response and recurrence could be assessed. The study used high-throughput TCRbeta sequencing to examine T cell clonal expansion in alopecia areata, in both the C3H/HeJ mouse model and human patients. Scalp tissue and sorted CD4+ and CD8+ peripheral blood T cells from patchy and totalis/universalis alopecia areata patients and from healthy controls were covered by human TCRbeta sequencing. Tofacitinib-treated patients had biopsies at baseline and at 4 and 24 weeks of treatment, with a later scalp biopsy in several patients. Scalp clonality was compared across normal scalp (n=4), patchy alopecia areata scalp (n=8), and alopecia totalis/universalis scalp (n=8). RNA was extracted with the PAXgene miRNA kit for fixed scalp, the miRNeasy kit for PBMCs, and the RNeasy kit for mouse skin. Amplification of TCRbeta CDR3 regions was done by immunoSEQ multiplex PCR using 35 Vbeta forward primers and 13 Jbeta reverse primers. What the work shows at the level of the full study, not this receptor alone: Unlike mouse skin, which is dominated by gammadelta T cells, normal human skin has resident alphabeta T cells that are also sequenced, and this complicates analysis of the scalp TCR repertoire. Compared with normal scalp, lesional scalp, particularly in alopecia totalis/universalis, had higher clonality and more expanded CD8+ clones, which suggests antigenic drive. Compared with mice, TCR sequences shared between patients were less clear, possibly partly because of HLA diversity across the patient population.

The V end loses 7 bases and the J end loses 4 bases, and a stretch of 18 bases separates them. From the cysteine through the phenylalanine, the CDR3 covers 14 amino acids. The retained sequence is limited to the CDR3, 42 bases, with the frame set at the first base. The germline V gene specifies SGHRS as CDR1 and YFSETQ as CDR2. The time point tag for this specimen amounts to: baseline before oral tofacitinib. From alopecia areata patients, peripheral blood was collected along with lesional scalp punch biopsies. PBMCs were isolated by density centrifugation and stained for CD3, CD4 and CD8, after which CD4+ and CD8+ T cells were sorted on a FACSAria. For this clone: What antigen it recognizes has not been identified. Nothing much larger sits one base from this clone, and base qualities are not available.

Receptor amplification or capture employed the immunoSEQ multiplex PCR assay. For TCR sequencing, RNA was extracted from every sample and reverse transcribed into cDNA to serve as template. SuperScript III was used to make first-strand cDNA, primed with a 2:1 mix of oligo-dT and random hexamers. A synthetic immune receptor repertoire was used to assess amplification bias, and residual bias was removed computationally. In the original analysis: After raw reads were preprocessed to remove errors, the CDR3 was defined following IMGT conventions as running from the conserved cysteine to phenylalanine. Clonality was computed by normalizing Shannon entropy by log2 of the number of productive unique TCRs and subtracting the result from 1. Scalp TCRbeta sequences were cross-referenced with sorted blood CD4 and CD8 repertoires so that the CD4 or CD8 identity of scalp clones could be inferred. TCRdb provides this immuneACCESS table in a form limited to in-frame rearrangements. Some clones are lacking; in checked studies, under half of them reflect an unresolved V gene, and why the rest are absent is not known. V, J and clone size reflect that table, while D and trimming were determined from the DNA. The sample table holds about 130,000 clones, of which roughly 50% were seen once. The ten top clones hold 15% to 20% of the sample.

In this chain, TRBV5-1 is recombined with TRBJ2-7; a tentative D match to TRBD2 spans 6 bases. The origin of this receptor is a human donor with alopecia areata. The sequencing here drew on CD8+ T cells sorted from blood, taken at week 0. The sequenced DNA is TGCGCCAGCCGCCCTGAGGAGGAGGGTTACGAGCAGTACTTC. This gives the protein CASRPEEEGYEQYF. Reference TRBV5-1 and TRBJ2-7 genes cover what lies past the CDR3, so the full variable domain is KAGVTQTPRYLIKTRGQQVTLSCSPISGHRSVSWYQQTPGQGLQFLFEYFSETQRNKGNFPGRFSGRQFSNSRSEMNVSTLELGDSALYLCASRPEEEGYEQYFGPGTRLTVT.